Shown below are 28 T cell receptor beta chains from a single sample sequenced in a study of neurological immune-mediated disorders. TCRdb passed the 5' RACE reads through MiXCR, listing each CDR3 protein once. Of more than 45,000 distinct CDR3 sequences in the sample, 3% to 4.5% are singletons; the top ten hold 1.6%. Specimen: PBMCs. The receptor set was obtained from a man younger than 40 with multiple sclerosis.

This clonotype was observed many times. This chain uses TRBV25-1 with TRBJ2-1, with TRBD2 identical over 10 bases. This CDR3 spans 14 amino acids. Losses at the gene ends were 6 bases for V and 8 bases for J; bases not matched to a gene: 7. CDR1 is MGHDK, CDR2 SYGVNS, per germline. CDR3 nucleotides: TGTGCCAGCAGCCTCCTAGCGGGAGTCTATGAGCAGTTCTTC. As protein: CASSLLAGVYEQFF.

This clonotype was found many times. The chain employs TRBV9 and TRBJ2-3, with 7 positions matching TRBD1. The germline gives CDR1 SGDLS, CDR2 YYNGEE. Trimming removed 0 bases from V and 4 bases from J; junction bases left unmatched: 8. The CDR3 extends over 16 amino acids. CDR3 coding DNA: TGTGCCAGCAGCGTAGTAGCACAGGGGATAGCAGATACGCAGTATTTT. Amino acid sequence: CASSVVAQGIADTQYF.

This clonotype showed up many times. This chain connects TRBV7-9 to TRBJ1-2; 8 bases are a match to TRBD1. The junction had 6 bases not matched to a gene; V was cut back by 4 bases and J by 2 bases. CDR3 size: 15 residues. Germline CDR1 SEHNR, CDR2 FQNEAQ (reference sequence). The CDR3 sequence is CASSSTDRDNYGYTF. DNA for the CDR3: TGTGCCAGCAGCTCCACGGACAGGGACAACTATGGCTACACCTTC.

This rearrangement joins TRBV20-1 to TRBJ1-1; D possibly corresponds to TRBD1 (5 bases). Germline V lookup: CDR1 DFQATT, CDR2 SNEGSKA (reference sequence). Trimming pared 5 bases from V and 6 bases from J, leaving 19 bases between. The CDR3 loop spans 14 amino acids. This chain's CDR3 is CSALGQKISAEAFF. CDR3 DNA: TGCAGTGCTTTGGGGCAGAAAATCTCTGCTGAAGCTTTCTTT.

This chain connects TRBV7-6 to TRBJ1-4; unclear D gene. Trimming took off 6 bases at V and 11 bases at J, with 10 bases between the two ends. CDR3 length equals 11 residues. The V gene's germline CDR1 is SGHVS and CDR2 FNYEAQ. CDR3 DNA sequence: TGTGCCAGCAGATCCTCGGAGAAACTGTTTTTT. Translating gives CASRSSEKLFF.

This clonotype was recorded many times. This chain joins TRBV5-1 and TRBJ2-7, with D possibly being TRBD1 (6 bases). Germline loops: CDR1 SGHRS, CDR2 YFSETQ. The germline V and J ends were trimmed by 4 bases and 2 bases, with 13 bases remaining between them. This CDR3 is built from 14 residues. The CDR3 coding sequence is TGCGCCAGCAGCCGAGGGGACATTACCTACGAGCAGTACTTC. Translation: CASSRGDITYEQYF.

This clonotype was found many times. The chain couples TRBV20-1 to TRBJ2-7, with TRBD2 matching over 12 bases. Germline V gene sequence: CDR1 DFQATT, CDR2 SNEGSKA (reference sequence). This CDR3 is 16 amino acids long. With 5 bases clipped from V and 0 bases from J, the junction kept 8 bases outside the gene matches. The CDR3 sequence is CSASTTSGGISYEQYF. The CDR3 DNA follows: TGCAGTGCTTCTACGACTAGCGGGGGTATCTCCTACGAGCAGTACTTC.

This clonotype was observed many times. The chain recombines TRBV5-1 with TRBJ2-5; D is unclear. The CDR3 covers 12 residues. CDR1 is SGHRS, CDR2 YFSETQ, per germline. Trimming removed 5 bases from V and 0 bases from J, with 5 bases in between. The CDR3 sequence: CASSYYQETQYF. The CDR3 nucleotides are TGCGCCAGCAGTTACTACCAAGAGACCCAGTACTTC. The complete variable domain, with remaining parts taken from reference TRBV5-1 and TRBJ2-5, reads KAGVTQTPRYLIKTRGQQVTLSCSPISGHRSVSWYQQTPGQGLQFLFEYFSETQRNKGNFPGRFSGRQFSNSRSEMNVSTLELGDSALYLCASSYYQETQYFGPGTRLLVL.

This clonotype was observed at least ten times. The V and J genes are TRBV25-1 and TRBJ2-7; perhaps TRBD1 as D (5 bases). Trimming removed 4 bases from V and 6 bases from J, with 13 bases in between. Germline V gene sequence: CDR1 MGHDK, CDR2 SYGVNS. The CDR3 covers 13 residues. The CDR3 reads CASSVQGWREQYF. The CDR3 DNA reads as TGTGCCAGCAGTGTTCAGGGTTGGCGCGAGCAGTACTTC.

There are many counts of this clonotype. The rearrangement links TRBV4-2 to TRBJ1-2; possible D gene TRBD1, 5 bases. V was clipped by 7 bases and J by 6 bases, with 9 bases between them. CDR3 length equals 11 residues. In germline, CDR1 is LGHNA, CDR2 YNFKEQ. The CDR3 bases are TGTGCCAGCACGGCAGGGAATGGCTACACCTTC. Protein: CASTAGNGYTF.

This clonotype was counted at least ten times. The gene calls are TRBV29-1 and TRBJ2-4; 13 bases map to TRBD2. Losses at the gene ends were 7 bases for V and 0 bases for J; bases not matched to a gene: 9. Per the germline V gene, CDR1 is SQVTM and CDR2 is ANQGSEA. CDR3 length: 17 residues. The DNA of the CDR3 is TGCAGCGCCGCCGGGACTAGCGGGGATATAGCCAAAAACATTCAGTACTTC. It specifies CSAAGTSGDIAKNIQYF.

On this clonotype: One junction end disagrees with the germline gene, perhaps due to a read error. CDR3 sequence: CATSNGGSQPQNF. The CDR3 DNA sequence: TGTGCCACCAGCAATGGGGGGAGTCAGCCCCAGAATTTT. This chain joins TRBV15 and TRBJ1-5; D may be TRBD1 (5 bases). Per the germline V gene, CDR1 is LNHNV and CDR2 is YYDKDF (reference sequence). The CDR3 consists of 13 residues.

In this sample, this clonotype turned up many times. The chain combines TRBV29-1 with TRBJ2-7; 7 nucleotides align to TRBD1. J lost 0 bases, V lost 6 bases, and 5 bases had no gene match. CDR3 size: 13 residues. Germline values: CDR1 SQVTM, CDR2 ANQGSEA. The CDR3 loop is CSVLTGNSYEQYF. CDR3 DNA sequence: TGCAGCGTCCTGACAGGGAACTCCTACGAGCAGTACTTC.

This clonotype has a count of ten or more. The V and J genes are TRBV9 and TRBJ2-7; 9 nucleotides match TRBD2. After removal of 0 bases from V and 7 bases from J, the junction contained 8 bases not matched to a gene. This CDR3 is built from 15 residues. In germline, CDR1 is SGDLS, CDR2 YYNGEE. CDR3 sequence: CASSVAPSGMEEQYF. CDR3 DNA sequence: TGTGCCAGCAGCGTAGCTCCTAGCGGGATGGAAGAGCAGTACTTC.

This clonotype was counted many times. The chain links TRBV18 to TRBJ1-5; the match to TRBD1 covers 8 bases. Germline CDR1 reads KGHSH; CDR2 reads LQKENI. The junction had 7 bases not matched to a gene; V was cut back by 3 bases and J by 6 bases. This CDR3 is 15 amino acids long. The CDR3 is CASSPGTGTVQPQHF. CDR3 DNA sequence: TGTGCCAGCTCACCCGGGACAGGTACGGTTCAGCCCCAGCATTTT.

This clonotype was recorded at least ten times. This chain uses TRBV12-3 or TRBV12-4 with TRBJ1-1; no firm D call. The CDR3 sequence is 13 residues long. The V end lost 7 bases, the J end lost 1 base, and 10 bases lay between the germline ends. CDR3 loop: CASIHLGNTEAFF. For the CDR3, the DNA is TGTGCCAGCATCCACCTAGGGAACACTGAAGCTTTCTTT.

This clonotype was counted many times. This sequence joins TRBV6-5 and TRBJ1-2, with a weak D call TRBD1 (5 bases). CDR1 and CDR2 from the germline V gene are MNHEY and SVGAGI. V was cut by 5 bases and J by 7 bases, with 20 bases left in between. The CDR3 is made up of 15 amino acids. CDR3: CASSTDPIGAGGYTF. The CDR3 nucleotides are TGTGCCAGCAGTACGGACCCAATCGGGGCCGGTGGCTACACCTTC.

In its sample, this clonotype was seen many times. The chain recombines TRBV29-1 with TRBJ2-1; 10 bases fit TRBD1. Germline-derived CDR1 and CDR2 are SQVTM and ANQGSEA. CDR3 length: 14 residues. The junction had 8 bases not matched to a gene; V was cut back by 6 bases and J by 6 bases. CDR3 region: CSVTLGQGFNEQFF. CDR3 in DNA: TGCAGCGTGACCTTGGGACAGGGGTTCAATGAGCAGTTCTTC.

In this sample, this clonotype turned up many times. The chain couples TRBV6-5 to TRBJ2-1; D is tentatively TRBD1 or TRBD2 (5 bases each). This CDR3 spans 16 amino acids. V lost 0 bases and J lost 4, with 13 bases in between. Germline-derived CDR1 and CDR2 are MNHEY and SVGAGI. The CDR3 protein is CASSYSMGRHYNEQFF. The CDR3 nucleotides read TGTGCCAGCAGTTACTCGATGGGACGGCATTACAATGAGCAGTTCTTC.

This clonotype has at least ten counts. V gene TRBV24-1 combines with J gene TRBJ1-5, with a tentative D call TRBD1 (6 bases). From germline, CDR1 is KGHDR and CDR2 SFDVKD. The CDR3 is made up of 13 amino acids. The ends were cut back, 5 bases at V and 11 bases at J, with 15 bases in the middle. This chain's CDR3 is CATSAGVGRAQHF. In nucleotides, the CDR3 is TGTGCCACCAGTGCAGGGGTCGGGAGGGCCCAGCATTTT.

This clonotype has ten or more counts. The chain combines TRBV10-3 with TRBJ2-1, with D unresolved. This CDR3 is built from 15 residues. Germline-derived CDR1 and CDR2 are ENHRY and SYGVKD. Trimming removed 2 bases at V and 4 bases at J, with 12 bases between. The CDR3 loop reads CAISEMESAYNEQFF. CDR3 nucleotides: TGTGCCATCAGTGAGATGGAGTCTGCATACAATGAGCAGTTCTTC.

This clonotype was picked up many times. This chain connects TRBV20-1 to TRBJ2-5; tentative D call: TRBD1 (7 bases). This CDR3 is 14 amino acids long. CDR1 is DFQATT and CDR2 is SNEGSKA in the germline V gene (reference sequence). V was cut by 5 bases and J by 3 bases, with 16 bases left in between. The CDR3 is CSAGRQGGKETQYF. In nucleotides, the CDR3 is TGCAGTGCTGGGCGGCAGGGGGGTAAAGAGACCCAGTACTTC.

This clonotype was seen ten or more times. The chain joins TRBV29-1 to TRBJ2-5; D is ambiguous. V shed 1 base and J shed 6 bases, with 21 bases lying between them. The CDR3 contains 16 residues. Germline CDR1 and CDR2: SQVTM and ANQGSEA. The DNA of the CDR3 is TGCAGCGTTGAAGGGACCCTCGGCCCTTCCCTTCAGACCCAGTACTTC. It codes for CSVEGTLGPSLQTQYF.

This clonotype was recorded at least ten times. V is TRBV12-3 or TRBV12-4 and J is TRBJ1-1, with D possibly matching TRBD1 (6 bases). This CDR3 has 14 amino acids. The V gene lost 0 bases and the J gene lost 4 bases, with 9 bases spanning the gap. The CDR3 coding sequence is TGTGCCAGCAGTTTAGCTCAAGGGGGCACTGAAGCTTTCTTT. Amino acids: CASSLAQGGTEAFF.

This clonotype was seen repeatedly, ten times or more. CDR3 in DNA: TGTGCCAGCAGCCAAGGGGGGCGAAAAAATTCTGAAGCTTTCTTT. Translated: CASSQGGRKNSEAFF. The rearrangement joins TRBV14 to TRBJ1-1, with D tentatively TRBD1 (6 bases). CDR1 SGHDN and CDR2 FVKESK come from the germline V gene. This CDR3 spans 15 amino acids. Trimming stripped 1 base from V and 6 bases from J, with 15 bases between.

This clonotype has at least ten counts. The chain combines TRBV28 with TRBJ1-2; D gene ambiguous. The CDR3 is made up of 12 amino acids. Per the germline V gene, CDR1 is MDHEN and CDR2 is SYDVKM. V was trimmed by 6 bases and J by 8 bases, leaving 13 bases between them. The CDR3 is CASSRQTGGYTF. The CDR3 region has the DNA TGTGCCAGCAGCCGACAAACGGGAGGCTACACCTTC.

This clonotype was counted many times. Here the CDR3 reads CASSPGQGYYEQYF. CDR3 sequence (DNA): TGCGCCAGCAGCCCGGGACAGGGCTACTACGAGCAGTACTTC. The V and J genes are TRBV5-1 and TRBJ2-7; 9 nucleotides agree with TRBD1. The V gene end was trimmed by 4 bases and the J gene end by 3 bases; junction bases not matched to a gene: 5. Looked up from germline, CDR1 is SGHRS and CDR2 is YFSETQ. The CDR3 is 14 residues long.

In its sample, this clonotype was seen many times. The V gene is TRBV7-3, the J gene TRBJ2-1; 8 bases line up with TRBD2. The CDR3 extends over 21 amino acids. CDR1 and CDR2 (germline): SGHTA, FQGTGA. With V trimmed by 0 bases and J by 5 bases, 21 bases remained unmatched. This CDR3 reads CASSLTPGLGVKGVKDNEQFF. In nucleotides, the CDR3 is TGTGCCAGCAGCTTAACCCCGGGACTAGGAGTGAAGGGGGTAAAAGACAATGAGCAGTTCTTC.